Following are 5 T cell receptor beta chains from one sample sequenced in a study of blood T cell repertoires in COVID-19. The data were produced by immunoSEQ multiplex PCR, yet TCRdb's version contains in-frame clones alone and is incomplete. This table holds 200,000 to 300,000 clones, around 80% found once. Sequenced material: peripheral blood. The source of these receptors is a man aged 35 to 55 who had recovered from COVID-19.

The chain joins TRBV5-1 to TRBJ2-7, with 8 bases fitting TRBD1. Germline V gives CDR1 SGHRS, CDR2 YFSETQ. The CDR3 runs 20 residues. J gave up 3 bases and V 0 bases, and 20 bases lay outside the gene matches. CDR3 nucleotide sequence: TGCGCCAGCAGCTTGGCCGGGACAGGTTTTCCCGATACTTTGAACTACGAGCAGTACTTC. Encoded protein: CASSLAGTGFPDTLNYEQYF.

The rearrangement links TRBV12-3 or TRBV12-4 to TRBJ1-1; no definite D call. V was clipped by 6 bases and J by 7 bases, with 12 bases between them. The CDR3 is 12 residues long. Here the CDR3 DNA reads TGTGCCAGCAGGTCTTCCGGGGTTGAAGCTTTCTTT. Translated: CASRSSGVEAFF.

The CDR3 is CASSLAGTSGAYEQYF. As DNA, the CDR3 is TGTGCCAGCAGCTTGGCCGGGACTAGCGGGGCCTACGAGCAGTACTTC. V gene TRBV5-5 combines with J gene TRBJ2-7, with TRBD2 identical over 13 bases. The CDR3 sequence is 16 residues long. The trim removed 0 bases at V and 2 bases at J, leaving 2 bases unmatched. Germline V gene lookup returns CDR1 SGHKS and CDR2 YYEKEE (reference sequence).

The CDR3 region is CASSSQTSGNTGELFF. In nucleotides, the CDR3 is TGTGCCAGCAGCTCGCAGACTAGCGGGAACACCGGGGAGCTGTTTTTT. The chain links TRBV5-5 to TRBJ2-2; 9 bases map to TRBD2. This CDR3 contains 16 residues. Germline V gene lookup returns CDR1 SGHKS and CDR2 YYEKEE (reference sequence). With 3 bases clipped from V and 1 base from J, the junction kept 4 bases outside the gene matches.

The gene calls are TRBV7-2 and TRBJ2-3; D is possibly TRBD2 (6 bases). CDR1 SGHTA and CDR2 FQGNSA come from the germline V gene. This CDR3 spans 15 amino acids. Deletions cut 4 bases from V and 5 bases from J, with 16 bases between. CDR3 sequence: CASSSAGPVGDTQYF. CDR3 DNA: TGTGCCAGCAGCTCCGCGGGGCCCGTGGGAGATACGCAGTATTTT.